The 32 T cell receptor beta chains below all came from one sample that was sequenced in a study of cytomegalovirus exposure and HLA in healthy donors. PCR amplification relied on 60 Vbeta primers (plus 13 Jbeta primers). Method: immunoSEQ multiplex PCR; TCRdb's copy keeps in-frame clones and lacks some. The table records some 110,000 clones, roughly 9.1% of them present only once. The sequenced sample consisted of PBMCs. These receptors all come from a middle-aged man in good health and CMV-seropositive.

V usage is TRBV29-1 and J usage is TRBJ2-2; unclear D gene. The CDR3 sequence is 11 residues long. Trimming took 3 bases from V and 4 from J, leaving 3 bases between them. Germline V gene sequence: CDR1 SQVTM, CDR2 ANQGSEA. This chain's CDR3 is CSVDSTGELFF. In DNA form, the CDR3 reads TGCAGCGTTGATAGCACCGGGGAGCTGTTTTTT.

This rearrangement joins TRBV7-9 to TRBJ2-1, with 8 bases aligning to TRBD2. With 2 bases clipped from V and 4 bases from J, the junction kept 7 bases outside the gene matches. This CDR3 has 16 residues. Germline loops: CDR1 SEHNR, CDR2 FQNEAQ (reference sequence). Here the CDR3 reads CASSLSGRAQYNEQFF. The CDR3 coding sequence is TGTGCCAGCAGCTTATCCGGGAGGGCCCAATACAATGAGCAGTTCTTC.

The rearrangement links TRBV7-3 to TRBJ1-6; D gene ambiguous. V lost 5 bases, J lost 10 bases, and 12 bases lay in between. Germline CDR1 SGHTA, CDR2 FQGTGA. The length of the CDR3 is 13 residues. The CDR3: CASSLELRSPLHF. CDR3 nucleotides: TGTGCCAGCAGCCTCGAGCTCAGGTCACCCCTCCACTTT.

This chain links TRBV19 with TRBJ1-5, with 8 nucleotides matching TRBD1. Unmatched junction bases numbered 9, after V lost 6 bases and J lost 2 bases. Looked up from germline, CDR1 is LNHDA and CDR2 is SQIVND (reference sequence). The length of the CDR3 is 16 residues. In nucleotides, the CDR3 is TGTGCCAGTAGCACAATGGGGACAGGCGGCAATCAGCCCCAGCATTTT. It is translated as CASSTMGTGGNQPQHF.

This clone has only a few counts. The V gene is TRBV5-1, the J gene TRBJ1-2; TRBD1 is a possible D gene (5 bases). CDR3 length: 12 amino acids. Per the germline V gene, CDR1 is SGHRS and CDR2 is YFSETQ. V lost 2 bases to trimming and J lost 6 bases, with 8 bases between them. CDR3 in amino acids: CASSLSTDGYTF. The CDR3 DNA sequence: TGCGCCAGCAGCTTATCGACAGATGGCTACACCTTC. The full variable domain, in which reference TRBV5-1 and TRBJ1-2 provide the parts outside the CDR3, is KAGVTQTPRYLIKTRGQQVTLSCSPISGHRSVSWYQQTPGQGLQFLFEYFSETQRNKGNFPGRFSGRQFSNSRSEMNVSTLELGDSALYLCASSLSTDGYTFGSGTRLTVV.

This rearrangement joins TRBV27 to TRBJ1-6; D not resolved. CDR1 and CDR2 from the germline V gene are MNHEY and SMNVEV (reference sequence). The CDR3 spans 13 residues. With 0 bases removed from V and 9 bases from J, the gap between germline ends came to 6 bases. CDR3 in amino acids: CASSLSTTSPLHF. Written as DNA, the CDR3 is TGTGCCAGCAGTTTATCTACAACTTCACCCCTCCACTTT.

V and J are TRBV19 and TRBJ1-4; the D gene is possibly TRBD1 (6 bases). The CDR3 runs 13 residues. The V gene's germline CDR1 is LNHDA and CDR2 SQIVND (reference sequence). V was pared by 5 bases and J by 9 bases, with 13 bases between. The CDR3 DNA is TGTGCCAGTAGTGCTTTCACAGGGCAAAAACTGTTTTTT. It yields the protein CASSAFTGQKLFF.

The chain is built from TRBV6-5 and TRBJ2-2; possible D gene TRBD2, 6 bases. There are 14 residues in the CDR3. Trimming stripped 5 bases from V and 6 bases from J, with 13 bases between. Germline V CDR1 and CDR2: MNHEY, SVGAGI. The CDR3 DNA sequence: TGTGCCAGCAGTAGCCGTCCTAGCGCCGGGGAGCTGTTTTTT. This gives the protein CASSSRPSAGELFF.

The chain joins TRBV27 to TRBJ2-1; possibly TRBD1 for D (6 bases). V was pared by 5 bases and J by 6 bases, with 20 bases between. This CDR3 has 16 amino acids. CDR1 is MNHEY and CDR2 is SMNVEV in the germline V gene (reference sequence). The CDR3, as DNA: TGTGCCAGCAGTCTCCTCCTCGACAGGCGAGGCAATGAGCAGTTCTTC. This translates into CASSLLLDRRGNEQFF.

This clone was counted between two and nine times. The chain is built from TRBV7-2 and TRBJ1-1, with 7 bases fitting TRBD1. Per the germline V gene, CDR1 is SGHTA and CDR2 is FQGNSA. The CDR3 is made up of 13 amino acids. J was trimmed by 12 bases and V by 5 bases; bases with no gene match: 12. CDR3 loop: CASSQGQRLESFF. CDR3 DNA: TGTGCCAGCAGCCAGGGACAGAGATTAGAGTCTTTCTTT.

The V and J genes are TRBV7-8 and TRBJ2-3; D perhaps matches TRBD2 (5 bases). The V gene's germline CDR1 is SGHVS and CDR2 FQNEAQ. Trimming took 5 bases from V and 2 from J, leaving 14 bases between them. The CDR3 spans 15 residues. The DNA for the CDR3 is TGTGCCAGCAGCATATTAGAGGGAACCACAGATACGCAGTATTTT. Residues: CASSILEGTTDTQYF.

The rearrangement uses TRBV6-6 and TRBJ2-1; no definite D call. V dropped 8 bases and J dropped 7 bases, with 15 bases sitting between them. Germline V gene sequence: CDR1 MNHNY, CDR2 SVGAGI (reference sequence). The CDR3 sequence is 13 residues long. In DNA, the CDR3 is TGTGCCAGCCGTTCGCTGACTGGGAATGAGCAGTTCTTC. This gives the protein CASRSLTGNEQFF.

The chain uses TRBV11-2 and TRBJ2-7; 9 bases map to TRBD1. Germline values: CDR1 SGHAT, CDR2 FQNNGV. V lost 5 bases, J lost 7 bases, and 9 bases stayed unmatched. This CDR3 region has 14 residues. This CDR3 is CASSPTGGAGEQYF. In DNA form, the CDR3 reads TGTGCCAGCAGCCCTACAGGGGGCGCGGGGGAGCAGTACTTC.

The chain uses TRBV28 and TRBJ1-4; TRBD1 agrees at 12 bases. The V gene end was trimmed by 1 base and the J gene end by 8 bases; junction bases not matched to a gene: 14. Looked up from germline, CDR1 is MDHEN and CDR2 is SYDVKM. CDR3 length equals 19 residues. In DNA, the CDR3 is TGTGCCAGCAGTTTATTGCGAGGGACAGGGGGCCTGTTTGGCGAAAAACTGTTTTTT. It is translated as CASSLLRGTGGLFGEKLFF.

This clone occurred a few times. The chain combines TRBV6-5 with TRBJ2-1; 14 bases map to TRBD2. V shed 6 bases and J 9 bases; nucleotides not matched to a gene: 4. Looked up from germline, CDR1 is MNHEY and CDR2 is SVGAGI. The CDR3 runs 14 residues. The DNA for the CDR3 is TGTGCCAGCAGCCCGGGACTAGCGGGAGCTGAGCAGTTCTTC. This gives the protein CASSPGLAGAEQFF.

The table lists this clone with a few counts. The chain links TRBV5-1 to TRBJ1-4; the D gene is possibly TRBD1 (6 bases). Trimming stripped 6 bases from V and 3 bases from J, with 12 bases between. Looked up from germline, CDR1 is SGHRS and CDR2 is YFSETQ. The CDR3 has 14 amino acids. CDR3 amino acids: CASKMTGANEKLFF. The CDR3 DNA sequence: TGCGCCAGCAAGATGACAGGCGCTAATGAAAAACTGTTTTTT.

J is TRBJ2-7 and V is TRBV4-1, with TRBD1 matching over 7 bases. The V segment lost 5 bases and the J segment 4 bases; nucleotides outside the gene matches: 8. Germline V gene lookup returns CDR1 MGHRA and CDR2 YSYEKL. This CDR3 comprises 14 residues. Here the CDR3 DNA reads TGCGCCAGCAGCTCGATGGGGACAGCGTACGAGCAGTACTTC. This translates into CASSSMGTAYEQYF.

This clone was observed a few times. V usage is TRBV11-2 and J usage is TRBJ2-7; maybe TRBD1 (5 bases). Trimming cost V 5 bases and J 4 bases, with 9 bases left between them. The CDR3 is 12 amino acids. Looked up from germline, CDR1 is SGHAT and CDR2 is FQNNGV. The CDR3 here is CASSRTIYEQYF. CDR3 sequence (DNA): TGTGCCAGCAGCAGGACAATATACGAGCAGTACTTC. Using reference TRBV11-2 and TRBJ2-7 for the parts outside the CDR3, the full variable domain is EAGVAQSPRYKIIEKRQSVAFWCNPISGHATLYWYQQILGQGPKLLIQFQNNGVVDDSQLPKDRFSAERLKGVDSTLKIQPAKLEDSAVYLCASSRTIYEQYFGPGTRLTVT.

The chain employs TRBV11-2 and TRBJ2-3; the D gene is possibly TRBD2 (5 bases). The germline V and J ends were trimmed by 3 bases and 0 bases, with 19 bases remaining between them. CDR1 SGHAT and CDR2 FQNNGV come from the germline V gene. This CDR3 is 18 amino acids long. The CDR3 DNA follows: TGTGCCAGCAGCTTCCGATCCCTAGCTGTTAAGAGCACAGATACGCAGTATTTT. This codes for CASSFRSLAVKSTDTQYF.

This clone was recorded once. The chain links TRBV27 to TRBJ2-7; D is undetermined. From germline, CDR1 is MNHEY and CDR2 SMNVEV (reference sequence). This CDR3 contains 13 residues. Trimming took off 8 bases at V and 4 bases at J, with 15 bases between the two ends. The CDR3 DNA reads TGTGCCAGCGGTAGGCAGGAAGGTTACGAGCAGTACTTC. Its translation is CASGRQEGYEQYF.

The V gene is TRBV14, the J gene TRBJ1-2; D not resolved. The V gene lost 4 bases and the J gene lost 0 bases, with 9 bases spanning the gap. The CDR3 covers 14 residues. CDR1 is SGHDN, CDR2 FVKESK, per germline. The CDR3 bases are TGTGCCAGCAGCCGAGGGCAGTCTAACTATGGCTACACCTTC. Translated, it gives CASSRGQSNYGYTF.

This clone showed up just a few times. The chain is built from TRBV5-6 and TRBJ2-1, with D perhaps matching TRBD2 (5 bases). Trimming removed 0 bases from V and 0 bases from J, with 13 bases in between. Germline V gene sequence: CDR1 SGHDT, CDR2 YYEEEE. This CDR3 is 17 amino acids long. CDR3 region: CASSLGARAASYNEQFF. The CDR3 bases are TGTGCCAGCAGCTTGGGGGCCCGAGCGGCCTCCTACAATGAGCAGTTCTTC. The variable domain in full, completed from reference TRBV5-6 and TRBJ2-1, reads DAGVTQSPTHLIKTRGQQVTLRCSPKSGHDTVSWYQQALGQGPQFIFQYYEEEERQRGNFPDRFSGHQFPNYSSELNVNALLLGDSALYLCASSLGARAASYNEQFFGPGTRLTVL.

This chain joins TRBV7-9 and TRBJ2-1, with a tentative D call TRBD2 (6 bases). Germline CDR1 is SEHNR and CDR2 is FQNEAQ (reference sequence). Trimming left V 6 bases short and J 11 bases short, with 20 bases between. The CDR3 runs 14 residues. The CDR3 region is CASSQLGFAGQQFF. The CDR3 DNA is TGTGCCAGCAGTCAACTAGGGTTCGCGGGGCAGCAGTTCTTC.

This clone was observed a handful of times. This rearrangement joins TRBV18 to TRBJ2-7, with 13 nucleotides matching TRBD2. Germline CDR1 and CDR2: KGHSH and LQKENI. CDR3 length equals 15 residues. Trimming took 3 bases from V and 5 from J; bases not matched to a gene: 4. The CDR3 sequence is CASSPGLAGTDEQYF. The CDR3 DNA is TGTGCCAGCTCACCGGGACTAGCGGGAACCGACGAGCAGTACTTC.

This clone occurred a few times. V is TRBV28 and J is TRBJ1-2, with D possibly matching TRBD1 (5 bases). V dropped 6 bases and J dropped 6 bases, with 8 bases sitting between them. The germline gives CDR1 MDHEN, CDR2 SYDVKM. CDR3 size: 11 residues. CDR3 protein: CASRLRDGYTF. The CDR3 region has the DNA TGTGCCAGCAGACTCAGGGATGGCTACACCTTC.

In this sample, this clone turned up a few times. The rearrangement joins TRBV9 to TRBJ1-2; unclear D gene. The V and J ends lost 0 bases and 7 bases respectively, with 16 bases between them. This CDR3 has 15 amino acids. CDR1 is SGDLS, CDR2 YYNGEE, per germline. The chain's CDR3 is CASSVANAGSRGYTF. CDR3 coding DNA: TGTGCCAGCAGCGTAGCTAACGCCGGGTCGCGTGGCTACACCTTC.

This clone occurred a few times. V gene TRBV29-1 combines with J gene TRBJ1-2; 7 nucleotides agree with TRBD1. The CDR3 extends over 11 amino acids. Germline CDR1 is SQVTM and CDR2 is ANQGSEA. V gave up 2 bases and J gave up 7 bases; unmatched junction bases: 1. CDR3 nucleotides: TGCAGCGTTGAAACAGGGGTTGGCTACACCTTC. Translating it yields CSVETGVGYTF.

As regards this clone: Other DNA sequences within the sample encode an identical CDR3. The rearrangement links TRBV28 to TRBJ2-7; D possibly corresponds to TRBD1 (6 bases). Deletions cut 5 bases from V and 3 bases from J, with 14 bases between. The CDR3 consists of 14 residues. CDR1 and CDR2 (germline): MDHEN, SYDVKM. CDR3 in DNA: TGTGCCAGCAGTACTCCACAGGGTTTCTACGAGCAGTACTTC. It yields the protein CASSTPQGFYEQYF.

This clone was seen a few times. V usage is TRBV14 and J usage is TRBJ1-2, with D possibly matching TRBD1 (6 bases). Trimming left V 2 bases short and J 4 bases short, with 8 bases between. This CDR3 is built from 13 residues. Germline CDR1 is SGHDN and CDR2 is FVKESK. CDR3 nucleotides: TGTGCCAGCAGCCAAACAGGGATCTATGGCTACACCTTC. Amino acids: CASSQTGIYGYTF.

The V call is TRBV5-6, the J call TRBJ1-1; TRBD1 agrees at 11 bases. The CDR3 is 16 residues long. The V gene end was trimmed by 0 bases and the J gene end by 0 bases; junction bases not matched to a gene: 1. Germline values: CDR1 SGHDT, CDR2 YYEEEE. The CDR3 sequence: CASSLGTGGMNTEAFF. CDR3 in DNA: TGTGCCAGCAGCTTGGGGACAGGGGGCATGAACACTGAAGCTTTCTTT.

The chain has TRBV27 and TRBJ1-1, with D possibly matching TRBD1 (5 bases). The CDR3 length is 14 residues. Germline V gives CDR1 MNHEY, CDR2 SMNVEV (reference sequence). V was pared by 0 bases and J by 2 bases, with 7 bases between. CDR3 sequence reads: CASSLSGQNTEAFF. The CDR3 DNA is TGTGCCAGCAGTTTATCGGGGCAAAACACTGAAGCTTTCTTT.

The sample holds a few counts of this clone. This sequence joins TRBV12-5 and TRBJ1-2; 8 positions agree with TRBD1. V gave up 6 bases and J gave up 3 bases; unmatched junction bases: 3. The germline V gene encodes CDR1 LGHNT and CDR2 FRNRAP. The CDR3 is 13 residues long. CDR3 sequence: CASGLGQDYGYTF. Written as DNA, the CDR3 is TGTGCTAGTGGCCTGGGACAGGACTATGGCTACACCTTC.